This T cell receptor (beta chain) was identified in a study of T-cell reconstitution after alpha-beta-depleted transplantation in children. This clonotype was detected a few times. The V gene's germline CDR1 is MNHEY and CDR2 SVGAGI. The CDR3 runs to 18 residues. The V segment lost 0 bases and the J segment 7 bases; nucleotides outside the gene matches: 16. Unique molecular identifiers were used in preparing the TCRbeta library. Each CDR3 protein gets one entry after TCRdb re-called the PCR reads with MiXCR. The sample contains about 460,000 distinct CDR3 sequences, around 12% of which appear only once.

V and J are TRBV6-5 and TRBJ2-7; 9 nucleotides match TRBD2. The sequence came from a human donor who donated a stem cell graft to a child with combined immunodeficiency. This specimen was PBMCs from the stem cell graft donor, taken from the stem cell graft. The CDR3 protein is CASSYSGAGGSVAREQYF. The CDR3 nucleotides read TGTGCCAGCAGTTACTCAGGCGCGGGAGGGTCGGTGGCGAGAGAGCAGTACTTC.